The 13 T cell receptor beta chains listed next were all sequenced from one sample in a study of OX40 agonist ivuxolimab in advanced cancers. TCRdb keeps only in-frame clones here, not all; method: immunoSEQ multiplex PCR. The sample includes roughly 56,000 clones, about 82% seen only once; the top ten take around 2.7%. Sample: CD4+ or CD8+ T cells sorted from blood, taken in a trial of the OX40 agonist ivuxolimab. The origin of the receptors is an adult with an advanced solid tumor such as melanoma, head and neck, liver or kidney cancer.

The chain employs TRBV2 and TRBJ2-7, with 9 positions matching TRBD1. Germline V gives CDR1 SNHLY, CDR2 FYNNEI. Unmatched junction bases numbered 9, after V lost 7 bases and J lost 5 bases. The CDR3 is 14 amino acids. The chain's CDR3 is CASTDRDRVHEQYF. The CDR3, as DNA: TGTGCCAGCACCGACCGGGACAGGGTGCACGAGCAGTACTTC. The complete variable domain, with remaining parts taken from reference TRBV2 and TRBJ2-7, reads EPEVTQTPSHQVTQMGQEVILRCVPISNHLYFYWYRQILGQKVEFLVSFYNNEISEKSEIFDDQFSVERPDGSNFTLKIRSTKLEDSAMYFCASTDRDRVHEQYFGPGTRLTVT.

This clone turned up a few times. This sequence joins TRBV18 and TRBJ1-2; D gene unclear. The V end lost 3 bases, the J end lost 6 bases, and 17 bases lay between the germline ends. The length of the CDR3 is 15 residues. Germline CDR1 KGHSH, CDR2 LQKENI. The DNA of the CDR3 is TGTGCCAGCTCACCGACAACGCTTCTTCGTGATGGCTACACCTTC. This gives the protein CASSPTTLLRDGYTF.

The chain links TRBV7-9 to TRBJ2-7; D is undetermined. CDR1 is SEHNR and CDR2 is FQNEAQ in the germline V gene (reference sequence). The CDR3 is 11 residues long. V was clipped by 11 bases and J by 0 bases, with 8 bases between them. The CDR3 sequence: CAAADSYEQYF. CDR3 coding DNA: TGTGCCGCGGCGGACTCCTACGAGCAGTACTTC.

The V call is TRBV11-3, the J call TRBJ1-1, with a weak D call TRBD1 (6 bases). Germline V gene lookup returns CDR1 SGHNT and CDR2 YENEEA. Trimming left V 7 bases short and J 5 bases short, with 26 bases between. This CDR3 is 17 amino acids long. The CDR3 nucleotides are TGTGCCAGCACCCGAGGGGGGCTGGGTCCGTCGAGTACTGAAGCTTTCTTT. Amino acids: CASTRGGLGPSSTEAFF.

V gene TRBV5-6 combines with J gene TRBJ1-5; 9 bases line up with TRBD1. The V segment lost 1 base and the J segment 1 base; nucleotides outside the gene matches: 3. This CDR3 contains 16 residues. Germline CDR1 SGHDT, CDR2 YYEEEE. CDR3 residues: CASSLLGQGSNQPQHF. CDR3 coding DNA: TGTGCCAGCAGCTTGTTGGGACAGGGAAGCAATCAGCCCCAGCATTTT. Full variable domain (outside the CDR3, taken from reference TRBV5-6 and TRBJ1-5): DAGVTQSPTHLIKTRGQQVTLRCSPKSGHDTVSWYQQALGQGPQFIFQYYEEEERQRGNFPDRFSGHQFPNYSSELNVNALLLGDSALYLCASSLLGQGSNQPQHFGDGTRLSIL.

The J gene is TRBJ1-2, the V gene TRBV5-8, with D perhaps matching TRBD1 (5 bases). The V end was cut by 0 bases, the J end by 3 bases, with 12 bases between. From germline, CDR1 is SGHTS and CDR2 YDEGEE. The CDR3 is made up of 15 amino acids. CDR3 DNA: TGTGCCAGCAGCTTGGGTGGAGGGGTTTACTATGGCTACACCTTC. Encoded protein: CASSLGGGVYYGYTF.

The rearrangement uses TRBV30 and TRBJ2-3, with 11 bases identical to TRBD2. Germline V gene lookup returns CDR1 GTSNPN and CDR2 SVGIG (reference sequence). The V segment lost 3 bases and the J segment 4 bases; nucleotides outside the gene matches: 3. This CDR3 spans 14 amino acids. The CDR3 DNA sequence: TGTGCCTGGAGGGGACTAGCGGTTTCAGATACGCAGTATTTT. Its protein is CAWRGLAVSDTQYF.

Points on this clone: A much larger clonotype is one base distant, so this may be a read error. This sequence joins TRBV6-1 and TRBJ2-3, with 12 bases aligning to TRBD2. The CDR3 is made up of 14 amino acids. The germline gives CDR1 MNHNS, CDR2 SASEGT. In DNA, the CDR3 is TGTACCAGCAGTCTAGCGGGGGGGACAGATACGCAGTATTTT. As protein: CTSSLAGGTDTQYF.

The chain couples TRBV7-8 to TRBJ1-2; the match to TRBD1 covers 8 bases. CDR1 SGHVS and CDR2 FQNEAQ come from the germline V gene. After removal of 2 bases from V and 4 bases from J, the junction contained 12 bases not matched to a gene. The CDR3 is 17 residues long. The CDR3 nucleotides are TGTGCCAGCAGCTTACCCAGGACAGGGAGGATTAGCTATGGCTACACCTTC. As protein: CASSLPRTGRISYGYTF.

The rearrangement joins TRBV10-3 to TRBJ1-6, with D unresolved. The CDR3 loop spans 17 amino acids. Germline CDR1 is ENHRY and CDR2 is SYGVKD. The germline V and J ends were trimmed by 6 bases and 0 bases, with 15 bases remaining between them. The CDR3 spells CAISQTPGSSYNSPLHF. CDR3 DNA sequence: TGTGCCATCAGCCAAACACCAGGTAGCTCCTATAATTCACCCCTCCACTTT.

This rearrangement joins TRBV29-1 to TRBJ2-7; D ambiguous. Germline CDR1 is SQVTM and CDR2 is ANQGSEA. V was trimmed by 6 bases and J by 0 bases, leaving 12 bases between them. This CDR3 region has 13 residues. The CDR3 reads CSVQAADSYEQYF. In DNA, the CDR3 is TGCAGCGTCCAGGCGGCAGACTCCTACGAGCAGTACTTC.

The rearrangement uses TRBV5-1 and TRBJ1-4; a weak D match, TRBD1 (6 bases). The CDR3 has 13 residues. Germline assignment: CDR1 SGHRS and CDR2 YFSETQ. V lost 4 bases, J lost 8 bases, and 12 bases lay in between. CDR3 region: CASSPQGWEKLFF. The CDR3 DNA reads as TGCGCCAGCAGCCCACAGGGATGGGAAAAACTGTTTTTT.

V and J are TRBV15 and TRBJ1-2, with D possibly being TRBD1 (6 bases). The germline V and J ends were trimmed by 3 bases and 2 bases, with 13 bases remaining between them. The CDR3 contains 15 residues. CDR1 is LNHNV and CDR2 is YYDKDF in the germline V gene (reference sequence). This CDR3 reads CATSSPGGGNYGYTF. The CDR3 DNA is TGTGCCACCAGCAGCCCCGGCGGGGGCAACTATGGCTACACCTTC.